This T cell receptor (beta chain) emerged from a study of cytomegalovirus exposure and HLA in healthy donors. Overall study findings and caveats: Information on immune exposure was restricted to one variable (CMV serostatus). Accurate prediction of HLA-A and HLA-B alleles (for most subjects) was reportedly achieved from TCR beta sequences.

The PCR made use of 60 Vbeta and 13 Jbeta primers. Study processing details: A later analysis tallied some 80 million unique TCR beta chains, about 11 million of them shared. Measured with immunoSEQ multiplex PCR; TCRdb has only the in-frame clones, and not every one. From that table come the V and J calls and clone size; the DNA was used to work out D and trimming. The sample yields some 76,000 clones, roughly 76% seen once. This clone was found a few times. Antigen: not known. Germline assignment: CDR1 SGDLS and CDR2 YYNGEE. CDR3 length equals 17 residues. V lost 2 bases and J lost 1; bases outside the gene matches: 10.

The TCR comes from a male donor in good health and CMV-seropositive. Sequencing was carried out using PBMCs. The V gene is TRBV9, the J gene TRBJ1-1, with 8 bases aligning to TRBD1. CDR3 amino acids: CASSVGVGDRRNTEAFF. The CDR3, as DNA: TGTGCCAGCAGCGTTGGGGTGGGGGACAGGAGGAACACTGAAGCTTTCTTT.